This entry is about one TCR beta chain. This specimen comes from a study of blood T cell repertoires in COVID-19. Per germline, CDR1 KGHSH and CDR2 LQKENI. The CDR3 covers 13 residues. V was shortened by 5 bases and J by 3 bases, with 11 bases between the two germline ends. Generated by immunoSEQ multiplex PCR, the TCRdb table keeps only in-frame clones and is missing some. The repertoire holds more than 100,000 clones, with about 92% as singletons. Sequences were obtained from peripheral blood. This TCR was sampled from a woman over 75 in a cohort sampled during active COVID-19. V gene TRBV18 combines with J gene TRBJ2-7; D is ambiguous. CDR3 loop: CASSASQDYEQYF. CDR3 bases: TGTGCCAGCTCAGCATCCCAGGACTACGAGCAGTACTTC.